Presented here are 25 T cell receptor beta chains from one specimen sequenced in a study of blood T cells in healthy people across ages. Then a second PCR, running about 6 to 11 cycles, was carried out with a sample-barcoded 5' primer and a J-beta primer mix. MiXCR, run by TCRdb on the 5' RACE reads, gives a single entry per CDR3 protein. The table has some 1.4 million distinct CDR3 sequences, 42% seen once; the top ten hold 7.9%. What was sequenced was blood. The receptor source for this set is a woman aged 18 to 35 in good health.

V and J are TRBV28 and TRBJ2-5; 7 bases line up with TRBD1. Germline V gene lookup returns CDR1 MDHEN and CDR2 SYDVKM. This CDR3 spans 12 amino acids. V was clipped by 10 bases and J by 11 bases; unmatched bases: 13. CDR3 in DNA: TGTGCCACTAAGACAGGGAGCTACGGGCAGTACTTC. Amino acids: CATKTGSYGQYF.

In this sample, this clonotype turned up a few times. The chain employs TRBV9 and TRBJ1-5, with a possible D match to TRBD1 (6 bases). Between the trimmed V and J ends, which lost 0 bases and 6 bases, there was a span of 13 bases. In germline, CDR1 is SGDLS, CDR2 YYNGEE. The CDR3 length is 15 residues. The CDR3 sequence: CASSVGDTGVQPQHF. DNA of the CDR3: TGTGCCAGCAGCGTAGGGGACACGGGTGTTCAGCCCCAGCATTTT.

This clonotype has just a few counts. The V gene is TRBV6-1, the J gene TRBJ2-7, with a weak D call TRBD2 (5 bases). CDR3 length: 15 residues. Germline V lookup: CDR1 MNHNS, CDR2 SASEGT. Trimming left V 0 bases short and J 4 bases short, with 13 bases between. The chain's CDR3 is CASSEAPGLRYEQYF. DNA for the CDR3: TGTGCCAGCAGTGAAGCTCCGGGGTTACGGTACGAGCAGTACTTC.

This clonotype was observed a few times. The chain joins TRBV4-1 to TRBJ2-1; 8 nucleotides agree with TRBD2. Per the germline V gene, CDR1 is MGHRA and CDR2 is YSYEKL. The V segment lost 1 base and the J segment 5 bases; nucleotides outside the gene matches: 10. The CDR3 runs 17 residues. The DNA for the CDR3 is TGCGCCAGCAGCCAAGCGGTTCAGCGGGGGCTAGACAATGAGCAGTTCTTC. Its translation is CASSQAVQRGLDNEQFF.

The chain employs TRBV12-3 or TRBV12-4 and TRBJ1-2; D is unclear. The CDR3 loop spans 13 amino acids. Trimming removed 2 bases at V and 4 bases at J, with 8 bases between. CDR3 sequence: CASSLSGVYGYTF. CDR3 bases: TGTGCCAGCAGTTTAAGCGGGGTCTATGGCTACACCTTC.

Written as DNA, the CDR3 is TGTGCCAGCAGCTTAGGTTTATTGGGGACTAGTGGCAATGAGCAGTTCTTC. This gives the protein CASSLGLLGTSGNEQFF. The V call is TRBV7-7, the J call TRBJ2-1; TRBD2 matches 8 bases. The CDR3 length is 17 residues. CDR1 and CDR2 (germline): SSHAT, FNYEAQ (reference sequence). V was clipped by 1 base and J by 6 bases; unmatched bases: 11.

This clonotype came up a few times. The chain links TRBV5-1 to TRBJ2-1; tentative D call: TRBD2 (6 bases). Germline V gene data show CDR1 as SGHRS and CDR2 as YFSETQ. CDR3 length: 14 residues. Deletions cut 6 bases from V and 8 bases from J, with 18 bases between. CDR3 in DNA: TGCGCCAGCAAGTTATGGCGGGGATGGGATGAGCAGTTCTTC. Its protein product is CASKLWRGWDEQFF.

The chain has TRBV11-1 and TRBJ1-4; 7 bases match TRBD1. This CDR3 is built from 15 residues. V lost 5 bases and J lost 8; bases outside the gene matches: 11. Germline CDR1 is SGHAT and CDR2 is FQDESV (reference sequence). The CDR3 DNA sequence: TGTGCCAGCAGCCCACGGGGGACAGCAACCGAAAAACTGTTTTTT. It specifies CASSPRGTATEKLFF.

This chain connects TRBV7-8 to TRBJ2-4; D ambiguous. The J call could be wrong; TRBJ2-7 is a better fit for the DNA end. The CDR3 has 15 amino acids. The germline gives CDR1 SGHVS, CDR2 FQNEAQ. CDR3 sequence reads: CASSLVPGAIYEQYF. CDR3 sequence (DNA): TGTGCCAGCAGCTTAGTCCCGGGTGCGATCTACGAGCAGTACTTC.

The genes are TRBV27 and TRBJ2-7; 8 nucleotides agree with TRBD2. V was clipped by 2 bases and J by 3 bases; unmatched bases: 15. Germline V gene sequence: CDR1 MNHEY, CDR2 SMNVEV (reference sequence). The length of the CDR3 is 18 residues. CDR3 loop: CASSLRFPPGSGVYEQYF. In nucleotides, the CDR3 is TGTGCCAGCAGTTTACGTTTCCCCCCGGGTAGCGGGGTCTACGAGCAGTACTTC.

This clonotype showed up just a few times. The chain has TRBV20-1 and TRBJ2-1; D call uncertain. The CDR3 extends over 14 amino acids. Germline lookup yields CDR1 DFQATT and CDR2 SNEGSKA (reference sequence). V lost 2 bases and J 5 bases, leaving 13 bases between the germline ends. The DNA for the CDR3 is TGCAGTGCTAGATGGTATAGTTATAACAATGAGCAGTTCTTC. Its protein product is CSARWYSYNNEQFF.

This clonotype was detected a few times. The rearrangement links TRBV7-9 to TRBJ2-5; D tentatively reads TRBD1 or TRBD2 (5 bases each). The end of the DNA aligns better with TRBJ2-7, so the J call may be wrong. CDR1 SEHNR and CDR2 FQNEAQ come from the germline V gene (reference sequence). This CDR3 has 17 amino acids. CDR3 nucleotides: TGTGCCCTCAGCGACCCCCACCTGGGAGAAACAGGCTACGAGCAGTACTTC. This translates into CALSDPHLGETGYEQYF.

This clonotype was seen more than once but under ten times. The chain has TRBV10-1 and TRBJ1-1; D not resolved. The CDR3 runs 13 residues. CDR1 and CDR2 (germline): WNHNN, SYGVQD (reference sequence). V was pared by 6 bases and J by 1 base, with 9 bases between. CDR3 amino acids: CASRPEGNTEAFF. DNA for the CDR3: TGCGCCAGCAGACCCGAGGGGAACACTGAAGCTTTCTTT.

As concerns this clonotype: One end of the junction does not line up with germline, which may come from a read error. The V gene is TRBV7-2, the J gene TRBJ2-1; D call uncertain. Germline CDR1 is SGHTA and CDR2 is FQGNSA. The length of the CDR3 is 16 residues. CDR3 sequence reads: CASSRVLRVSYNEQFF. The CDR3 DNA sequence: TGTGCCAGCAGCCGGGTCCTTCGAGTCTCCTACAACGAGCAGTTCTTC.

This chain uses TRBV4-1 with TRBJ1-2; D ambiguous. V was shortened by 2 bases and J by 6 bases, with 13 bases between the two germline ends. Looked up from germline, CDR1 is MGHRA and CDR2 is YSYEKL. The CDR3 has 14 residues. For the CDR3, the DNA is TGCGCCAGCAGCCAACCTACAGCTGGTAATGGCTACACCTTC. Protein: CASSQPTAGNGYTF.

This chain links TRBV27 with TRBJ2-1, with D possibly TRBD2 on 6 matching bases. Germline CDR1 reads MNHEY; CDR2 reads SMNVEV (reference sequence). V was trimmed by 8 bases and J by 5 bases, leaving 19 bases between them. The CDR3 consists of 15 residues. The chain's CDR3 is CASSPELANNNEQFF. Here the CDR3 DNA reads TGTGCCAGCTCCCCCGAGCTAGCGAATAACAATGAGCAGTTCTTC.

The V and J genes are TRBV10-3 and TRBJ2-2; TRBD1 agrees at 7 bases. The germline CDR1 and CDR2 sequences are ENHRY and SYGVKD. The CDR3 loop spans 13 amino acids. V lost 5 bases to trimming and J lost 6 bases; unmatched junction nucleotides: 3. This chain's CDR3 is CAISTDRAGELFF. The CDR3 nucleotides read TGTGCCATCAGTACCGACAGGGCCGGGGAGCTGTTTTTT.

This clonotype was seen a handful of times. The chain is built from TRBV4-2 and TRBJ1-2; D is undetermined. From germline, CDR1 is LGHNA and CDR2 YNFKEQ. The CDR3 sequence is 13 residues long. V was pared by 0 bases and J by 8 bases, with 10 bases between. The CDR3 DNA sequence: TGTGCCAGCAGCCAAGAGGGCTCTACAGGCTACACCTTC. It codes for CASSQEGSTGYTF.

CDR3 sequence: CAISERGLAASYNEQYF. For the CDR3, the DNA is TGTGCCATCAGTGAGAGAGGACTAGCGGCCTCCTACAATGAGCAGTACTTC. The chain carries TRBV10-3 and TRBJ2-1; 10 bases are shared with TRBD2. The J call may be mistaken, given a closer DNA end match to TRBJ2-7. This CDR3 has 17 residues. Germline V gives CDR1 ENHRY, CDR2 SYGVKD.

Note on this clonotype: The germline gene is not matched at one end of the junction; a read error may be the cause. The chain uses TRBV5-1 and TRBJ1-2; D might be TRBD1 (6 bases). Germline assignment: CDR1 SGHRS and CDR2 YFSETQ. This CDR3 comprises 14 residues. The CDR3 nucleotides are TGCGCCAGCAGCGTGAGTCGGGGGCCGGGTGGCTACAACTTC. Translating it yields CASSVSRGPGGYNF.

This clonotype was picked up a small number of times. CDR3 in amino acids: CSNRRGATSTDTQYF. The CDR3 bases are TGCAGTAACCGCAGGGGAGCTACTAGCACAGATACGCAGTATTTT. This sequence joins TRBV20-1 and TRBJ2-3; possibly TRBD1 for D (6 bases). The length of the CDR3 is 15 residues. Germline V gene lookup returns CDR1 DFQATT and CDR2 SNEGSKA (reference sequence). The V gene lost 8 bases and the J gene lost 0 bases, with 18 bases spanning the gap.

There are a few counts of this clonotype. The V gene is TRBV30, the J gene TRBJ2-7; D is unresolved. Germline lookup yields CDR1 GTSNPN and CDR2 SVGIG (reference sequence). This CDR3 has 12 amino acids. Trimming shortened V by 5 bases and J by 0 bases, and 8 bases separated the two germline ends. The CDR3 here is CAWDGASYEQYF. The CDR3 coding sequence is TGTGCCTGGGACGGCGCCTCCTACGAGCAGTACTTC.

The CDR3 DNA is TGTGCCAGCAGTTTCCTCTCAGGGTTGTTCACCCTCCACTTT. It translates to CASSFLSGLFTLHF. This rearrangement joins TRBV27 to TRBJ1-6, with D perhaps matching TRBD1 (5 bases). CDR3 length: 14 residues. Germline V gene lookup returns CDR1 MNHEY and CDR2 SMNVEV (reference sequence). Trimming removed 3 bases from V and 14 bases from J, with 17 bases in between.

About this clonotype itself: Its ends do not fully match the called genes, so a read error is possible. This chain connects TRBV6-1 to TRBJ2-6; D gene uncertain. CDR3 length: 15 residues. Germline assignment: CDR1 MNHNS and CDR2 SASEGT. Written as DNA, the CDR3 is TGTGTCAGCAGTGAATGGGGTCCGGGGGCCAACGTCCTGACTTTC. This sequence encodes CVSSEWGPGANVLTF.

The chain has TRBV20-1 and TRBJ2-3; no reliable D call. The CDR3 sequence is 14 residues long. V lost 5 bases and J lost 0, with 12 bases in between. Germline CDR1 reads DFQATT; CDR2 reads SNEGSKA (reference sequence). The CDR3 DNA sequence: TGCAGTGCTCCCCTCCTCACTAGCACAGATACGCAGTATTTT. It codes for CSAPLLTSTDTQYF.